This T cell receptor (beta chain) was captured by sequencing in a study of cytomegalovirus exposure and HLA in healthy donors. As to this clone: The antigen is undetermined.

Researchers ran the PCR with 60 Vbeta and 13 Jbeta primers. TCRdb's table, derived via immunoSEQ multiplex PCR, lists solely in-frame clones and lacks some. The data contain approximately 190,000 clones, about 80% of them singletons. The V gene's germline CDR1 is MNHNY and CDR2 SVGAGI (reference sequence). This CDR3 contains 15 residues. V gave up 1 base and J gave up 0 bases, with 9 bases separating them. Findings and caveats of the study: The likely origin of a cluster of highly shared sequence variants was a sequencing artifact.

The chain couples TRBV6-6 to TRBJ1-2; D gene uncertain. Sequencing was performed on PBMCs. This TCR came from a woman aged 45-60 years in good health and CMV-seropositive. CDR3 DNA: TGTGCCAGCAGTTACTATGCGGGAACTAACTATGGCTACACCTTC. Translating it yields CASSYYAGTNYGYTF.